Listed below are T cell receptor beta chains from one sample, sequenced in a study of shared clonotypes between healthy human individuals. The method was immunoSEQ multiplex PCR; TCRdb's version includes in-frame clones alone and lacks a portion of them. This repertoire shows some 1,600,000 clones, 95% to 99% found once; its top ten account for about 0.45%. The material sequenced was naive CD4+ T cells sorted from blood. The receptors were gathered from a man aged 25-40 years in good health. CDR3s include the opening cysteine and the closing phenylalanine or tryptophan.

CDR3aa: CSVAGLAGHNEQFF; j_gene: TRBJ2-1; v_gene: TRBV29-1
CDR3aa: CVSKPIGIGGEQYF; j_gene: TRBJ2-7; v_gene: TRBV5-1
CDR3aa: CASSLGASGTSYEQYF; j_gene: TRBJ2-7; v_gene: TRBV5-4
CDR3aa: CASSWTGVLNTEAFF; j_gene: TRBJ1-1; v_gene: TRBV5-8
CDR3aa: CASSQGLAGAYEQYF; j_gene: TRBJ2-7; v_gene: TRBV28
CDR3aa: CASRDTGGVNTGELFF; j_gene: TRBJ2-2; v_gene: TRBV7-8
CDR3aa: CASSPRTGTKNIQYF; j_gene: TRBJ2-4; v_gene: TRBV18
CDR3aa: CASTLLGQGTSVLTF; j_gene: TRBJ2-6; v_gene: TRBV13
CDR3aa: CASSPDGLAQETQYF; j_gene: TRBJ2-5; v_gene: TRBV7-2
CDR3aa: CSVESLAGYNEQFF; j_gene: TRBJ2-1; v_gene: TRBV29-1